The next 4 T cell receptor beta chains were all read from a single sample in a study of blood T cell repertoires in COVID-19. Generated by immunoSEQ multiplex PCR, the TCRdb table keeps only in-frame clones and is missing some. This table has tens of thousands of clones, roughly 85% appearing once. Sequencing was carried out using peripheral blood. These receptors all stem from a human donor in a cohort sampled during active COVID-19.

The rearrangement links TRBV30 to TRBJ1-3; no clear D. The germline V gene has CDR1 GTSNPN and CDR2 SVGIG (reference sequence). CDR3 length equals 14 residues. V was clipped by 2 bases and J by 0 bases, with 8 bases between them. The CDR3 DNA is TGTGCCTGGAGTCTCTCCAGCTCTGGAAACACCATATATTTT. Amino acid sequence: CAWSLSSSGNTIYF.

The chain joins TRBV19 to TRBJ1-1; 7 bases are a match to TRBD1. With V trimmed by 6 bases and J by 4 bases, 8 bases remained unmatched. Germline assignment: CDR1 LNHDA and CDR2 SQIVND (reference sequence). The CDR3 length is 14 residues. The CDR3 protein is CASSRQGPSTEAFF. The CDR3, as DNA: TGTGCCAGTAGCCGACAGGGTCCCTCCACTGAAGCTTTCTTT. Complete variable domain (other parts from reference TRBV19 and TRBJ1-1): DGGITQSPKYLFRKEGQNVTLSCEQNLNHDAMYWYRQDPGQGLRLIYYSQIVNDFQKGDIAEGYSVSREKKESFPLTVTSAQKNPTAFYLCASSRQGPSTEAFFGQGTRLTVV.

This clone was detected once. This sequence joins TRBV12-3 or TRBV12-4 and TRBJ2-7; D is possibly TRBD2 (6 bases). V was clipped by 7 bases and J by 4 bases, with 11 bases between them. The CDR3 loop spans 12 amino acids. As DNA, the CDR3 is TGTGCCAGCACCGCCCGGGGGTACGAGCAGTACTTC. Translation gives CASTARGYEQYF.

This chain connects TRBV3-1 (or the pseudogene TRBV3-2) to TRBJ1-5, with D possibly TRBD1 on 5 matching bases. Germline V gene data show CDR1 as LGHDT and CDR2 as YNNKEL (reference sequence). Trimming stripped 1 base from V and 9 bases from J, with 13 bases between. The CDR3 is 14 residues long. The CDR3 coding sequence is TGTGCCAGCAGCCAAGGGGATAGGGGAGGGCCCCAGCATTTT. Its translation is CASSQGDRGGPQHF.